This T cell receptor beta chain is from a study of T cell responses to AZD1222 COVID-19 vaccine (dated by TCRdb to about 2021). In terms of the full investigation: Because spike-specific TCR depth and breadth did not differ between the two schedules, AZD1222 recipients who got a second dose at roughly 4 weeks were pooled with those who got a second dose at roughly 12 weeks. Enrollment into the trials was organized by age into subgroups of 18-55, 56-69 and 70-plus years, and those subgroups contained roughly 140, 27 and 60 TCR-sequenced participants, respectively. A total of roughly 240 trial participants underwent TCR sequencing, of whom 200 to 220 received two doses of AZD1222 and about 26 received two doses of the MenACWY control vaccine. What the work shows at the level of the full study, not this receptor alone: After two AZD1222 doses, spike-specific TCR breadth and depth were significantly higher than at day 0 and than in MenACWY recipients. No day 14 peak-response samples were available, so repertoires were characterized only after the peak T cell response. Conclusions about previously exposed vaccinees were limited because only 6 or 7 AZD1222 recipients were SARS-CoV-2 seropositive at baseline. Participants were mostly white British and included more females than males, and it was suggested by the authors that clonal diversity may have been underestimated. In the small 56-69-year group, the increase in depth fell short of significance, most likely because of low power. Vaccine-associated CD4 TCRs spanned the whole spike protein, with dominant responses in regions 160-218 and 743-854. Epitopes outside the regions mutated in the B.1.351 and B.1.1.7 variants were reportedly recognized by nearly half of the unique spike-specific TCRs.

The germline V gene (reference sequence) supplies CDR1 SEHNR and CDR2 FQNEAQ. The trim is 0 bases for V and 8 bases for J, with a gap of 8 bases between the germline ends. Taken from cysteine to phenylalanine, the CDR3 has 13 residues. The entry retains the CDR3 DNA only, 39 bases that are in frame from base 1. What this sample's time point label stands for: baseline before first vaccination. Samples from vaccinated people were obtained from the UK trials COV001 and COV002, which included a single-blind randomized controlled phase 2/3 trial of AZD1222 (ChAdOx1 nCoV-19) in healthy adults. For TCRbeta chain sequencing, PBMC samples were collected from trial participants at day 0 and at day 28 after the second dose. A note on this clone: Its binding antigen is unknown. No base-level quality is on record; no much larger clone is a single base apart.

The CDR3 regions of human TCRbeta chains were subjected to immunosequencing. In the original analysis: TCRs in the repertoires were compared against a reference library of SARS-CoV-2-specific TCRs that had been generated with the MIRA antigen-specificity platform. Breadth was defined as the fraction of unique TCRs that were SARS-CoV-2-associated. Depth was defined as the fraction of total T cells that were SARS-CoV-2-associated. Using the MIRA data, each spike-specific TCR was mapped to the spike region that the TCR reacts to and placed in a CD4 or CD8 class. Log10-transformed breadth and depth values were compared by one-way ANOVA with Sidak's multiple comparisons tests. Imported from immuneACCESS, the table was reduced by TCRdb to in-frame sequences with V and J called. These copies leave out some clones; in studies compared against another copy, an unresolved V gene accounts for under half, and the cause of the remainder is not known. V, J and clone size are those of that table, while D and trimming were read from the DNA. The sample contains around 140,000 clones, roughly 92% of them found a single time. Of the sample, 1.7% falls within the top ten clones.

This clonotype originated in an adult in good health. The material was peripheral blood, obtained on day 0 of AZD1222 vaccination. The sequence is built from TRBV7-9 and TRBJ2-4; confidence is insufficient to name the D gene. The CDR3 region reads CASSLAVKDIQYF. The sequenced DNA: TGTGCCAGCAGCTTAGCGGTTAAGGACATTCAGTACTTC.